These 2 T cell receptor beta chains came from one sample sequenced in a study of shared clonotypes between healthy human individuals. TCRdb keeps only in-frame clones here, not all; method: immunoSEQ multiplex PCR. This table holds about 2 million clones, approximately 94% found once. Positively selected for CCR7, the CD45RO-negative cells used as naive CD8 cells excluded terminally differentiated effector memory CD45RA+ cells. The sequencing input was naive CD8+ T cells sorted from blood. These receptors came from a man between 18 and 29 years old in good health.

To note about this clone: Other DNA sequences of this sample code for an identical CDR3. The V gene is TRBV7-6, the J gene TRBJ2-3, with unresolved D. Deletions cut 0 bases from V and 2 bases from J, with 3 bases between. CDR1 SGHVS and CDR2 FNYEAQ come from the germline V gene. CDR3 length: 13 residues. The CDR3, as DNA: TGTGCCAGCAGCTTAGCCCCCACAGATACGCAGTATTTT. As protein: CASSLAPTDTQYF.

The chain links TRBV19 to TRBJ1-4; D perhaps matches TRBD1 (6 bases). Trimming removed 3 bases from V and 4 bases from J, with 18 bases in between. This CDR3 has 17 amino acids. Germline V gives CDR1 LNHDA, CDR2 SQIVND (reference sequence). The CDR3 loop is CASSILDRIGRNEKLFF. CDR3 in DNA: TGTGCCAGTAGTATTTTGGACAGAATCGGCCGTAATGAAAAACTGTTTTTT.